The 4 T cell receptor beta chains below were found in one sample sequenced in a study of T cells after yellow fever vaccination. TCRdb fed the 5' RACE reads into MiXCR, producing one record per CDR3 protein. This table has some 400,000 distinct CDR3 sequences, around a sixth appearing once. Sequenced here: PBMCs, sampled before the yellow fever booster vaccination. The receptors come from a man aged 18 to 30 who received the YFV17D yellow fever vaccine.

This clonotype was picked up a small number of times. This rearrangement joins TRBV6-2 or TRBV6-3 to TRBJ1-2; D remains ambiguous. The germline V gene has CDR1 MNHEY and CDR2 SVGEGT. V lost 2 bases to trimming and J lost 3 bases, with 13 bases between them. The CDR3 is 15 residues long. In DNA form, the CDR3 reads TGTGCCAGCAGTTACGCCCAGGCACGACACTATGGCTACACCTTC. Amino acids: CASSYAQARHYGYTF.

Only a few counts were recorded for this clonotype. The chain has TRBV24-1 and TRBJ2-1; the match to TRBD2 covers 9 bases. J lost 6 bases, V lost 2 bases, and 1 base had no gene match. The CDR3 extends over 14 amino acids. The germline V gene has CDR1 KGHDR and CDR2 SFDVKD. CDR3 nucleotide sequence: TGTGCCACCAGTGATTCGCGGGGGGGCAATGAGCAGTTCTTC. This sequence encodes CATSDSRGGNEQFF.

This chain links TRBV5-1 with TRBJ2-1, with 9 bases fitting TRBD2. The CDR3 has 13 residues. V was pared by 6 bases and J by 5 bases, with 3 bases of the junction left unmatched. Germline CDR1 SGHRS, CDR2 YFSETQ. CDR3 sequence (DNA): TGCGCCAGCACTAGCGGGGAGGACAATGAGCAGTTCTTC. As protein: CASTSGEDNEQFF.

DNA of the CDR3: TGTGCCAGCAGCTTAGACTTTGGACTCTCCTACGAGCAGTACTTC. It encodes CASSLDFGLSYEQYF. The gene calls are TRBV7-2 and TRBJ2-7; possibly TRBD2 for D (5 bases). The length of the CDR3 is 15 residues. The germline CDR1 and CDR2 sequences are SGHTA and FQGNSA. The germline V and J ends were trimmed by 1 base and 0 bases, with 10 bases remaining between them.